Below are 12 T cell receptor beta chains sequenced from a single sample in a study of blood T cell repertoires in COVID-19. Profiling relied on immunoSEQ multiplex PCR, and the TCRdb table lists in-frame clones only, not all of them. The table shows roughly 180,000 clones, with approximately 80% occurring only once. Sequencing input: peripheral blood. The receptors here all came from a woman between 50 and 59 years old with active or convalescent COVID-19.

The genes are TRBV9 and TRBJ2-5, with 16 bases aligning to TRBD2. Germline V gene data show CDR1 as SGDLS and CDR2 as YYNGEE. V shed 4 bases, J shed 4 bases, and the junction held 10 bases outside the gene matches. The length of the CDR3 is 18 residues. The CDR3: CASSLGTSGRAVLETQYF. The DNA for the CDR3 is TGTGCCAGCAGCCTCGGGACTAGCGGGAGGGCCGTCTTAGAGACCCAGTACTTC.

The CDR3 reads CASSSRLGSGGATGELFF. In DNA form, the CDR3 reads TGTGCCAGCAGTTCCCGCCTGGGGAGCGGGGGGGCCACCGGGGAGCTGTTTTTT. The chain links TRBV6-2 or TRBV6-3 to TRBJ2-2; 10 nucleotides agree with TRBD2. In germline, CDR1 is MNHEY, CDR2 SVGEGT. Germline trimming cut 4 bases from V and 4 bases from J; bases unmatched to any gene: 12. The CDR3 consists of 18 residues.

There are a few counts of this clone. In nucleotides, the CDR3 is TGTGCCACCTCCCCAACCGGGACAGTACTACCAGATACGCAGTATTTT. Translating it yields CATSPTGTVLPDTQYF. The V call is TRBV11-1, the J call TRBJ2-3, with 7 bases that match TRBD1. The CDR3 sequence is 16 residues long. V shed 10 bases, J shed 4 bases, and the junction held 17 bases outside the gene matches. Germline V CDR1 and CDR2: SGHAT, FQDESV (reference sequence).

This clone was picked up one time. This rearrangement joins TRBV19 to TRBJ2-2; 7 bases are shared with TRBD1. This CDR3 has 16 amino acids. Germline trimming cut 5 bases from V and 2 bases from J; bases unmatched to any gene: 8. Germline CDR1 reads LNHDA; CDR2 reads SQIVND (reference sequence). The CDR3 nucleotides are TGTGCCAGTAGTCCGACCCGGACAGGAAACACCGGGGAGCTGTTTTTT. Amino acids: CASSPTRTGNTGELFF. The full variable domain, in which reference TRBV19 and TRBJ2-2 provide the parts outside the CDR3, is DGGITQSPKYLFRKEGQNVTLSCEQNLNHDAMYWYRQDPGQGLRLIYYSQIVNDFQKGDIAEGYSVSREKKESFPLTVTSAQKNPTAFYLCASSPTRTGNTGELFFGEGSRLTVL.

This clone was detected only once. The J gene is TRBJ1-1, the V gene TRBV4-2, with 10 bases aligning to TRBD1. The germline gives CDR1 LGHNA, CDR2 YNFKEQ. CDR3 length: 14 amino acids. V lost 4 bases to trimming and J lost 12 bases; unmatched junction nucleotides: 11. The CDR3: CASSRQEDRGLTFF. The CDR3 nucleotides read TGTGCCAGCAGCCGTCAGGAGGACAGGGGGTTAACTTTCTTT.

This chain links TRBV9 with TRBJ1-2; tentatively, D is TRBD1 (6 bases). V was clipped by 0 bases and J by 4 bases, with 10 bases between them. The CDR3 has 14 amino acids. Per germline, CDR1 SGDLS and CDR2 YYNGEE. CDR3 protein: CASSVAQGTYGYTF. CDR3 DNA: TGTGCCAGCAGCGTAGCCCAGGGGACCTATGGCTACACCTTC. The whole variable domain, filled in from reference TRBV9 and TRBJ1-2, reads DSGVTQTPKHLITATGQRVTLRCSPRSGDLSVYWYQQSLDQGLQFLIQYYNGEERAKGNILERFSAQQFPDLHSELNLSSLELGDSALYFCASSVAQGTYGYTFGSGTRLTVV.

This clone was counted a few times. Other DNA sequences in the same sample also yield this CDR3. Here the CDR3 DNA reads TGTGCCAGCTCTCCTAACAATCAGCCCCAGCATTTT. Translating gives CASSPNNQPQHF. The rearrangement links TRBV18 to TRBJ1-5; D remains unclear. The CDR3 has 12 amino acids. V was shortened by 6 bases and J by 3 bases, with 6 bases between the two germline ends. CDR1 is KGHSH, CDR2 LQKENI, per germline.

The chain combines TRBV18 with TRBJ1-3; D is ambiguous. CDR1 is KGHSH, CDR2 LQKENI, per germline. Trimming took 3 bases from V and 0 from J, leaving 6 bases between them. The CDR3 spans 14 residues. CDR3 DNA: TGTGCCAGCTCACCCGGGAGCTCTGGAAACACCATATATTTT. This sequence encodes CASSPGSSGNTIYF.

CDR3 sequence (DNA): TGTGCCAGCAGCCTTAGCGGGAGGCCCTACGAGCAGTACTTC. Amino acid sequence: CASSLSGRPYEQYF. The chain links TRBV3-1 (or the pseudogene TRBV3-2) to TRBJ2-7; 10 bases fit TRBD2. The CDR3 has 14 amino acids. J gave up 2 bases and V 4 bases, and 2 bases lay outside the gene matches. CDR1 LGHDT and CDR2 YNNKEL come from the germline V gene (reference sequence).

The V call is TRBV6-5, the J call TRBJ1-4, with 10 bases aligning to TRBD1. The germline V gene has CDR1 MNHEY and CDR2 SVGAGI. Unmatched junction bases numbered 7, after V lost 6 bases and J lost 6 bases. The CDR3 length is 15 residues. The CDR3 bases are TGTGCCAGCAGACATACCGGGACAGGGGATGAAAAACTGTTTTTT. This codes for CASRHTGTGDEKLFF.

The CDR3 here is CAAGWDTEAFF. The CDR3 DNA reads TGTGCCGCGGGGTGGGACACTGAAGCTTTCTTT. The chain joins TRBV27 to TRBJ1-1; no reliable D call. CDR1 and CDR2 from the germline V gene are MNHEY and SMNVEV (reference sequence). V lost 11 bases and J lost 3, with 10 bases in between. This CDR3 has 11 amino acids.

The rearrangement links TRBV6-5 to TRBJ1-1, with D perhaps TRBD1 (5 bases). The CDR3 sequence is 13 residues long. The V end lost 11 bases, the J end lost 4 bases, and 17 bases lay between the germline ends. Germline V gene sequence: CDR1 MNHEY, CDR2 SVGAGI. The CDR3: CASWGGGGTEAFF. In DNA form, the CDR3 reads TGTGCCTCCTGGGGGGGAGGCGGCACTGAAGCTTTCTTT.